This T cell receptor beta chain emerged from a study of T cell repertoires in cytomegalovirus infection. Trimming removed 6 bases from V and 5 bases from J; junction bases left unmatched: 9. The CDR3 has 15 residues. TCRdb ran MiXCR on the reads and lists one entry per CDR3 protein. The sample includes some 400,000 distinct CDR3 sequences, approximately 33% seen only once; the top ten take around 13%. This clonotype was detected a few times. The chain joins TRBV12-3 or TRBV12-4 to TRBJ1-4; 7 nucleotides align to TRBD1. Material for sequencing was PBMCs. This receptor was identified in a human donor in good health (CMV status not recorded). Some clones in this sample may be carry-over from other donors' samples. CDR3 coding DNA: TGTGCCAGCAGGCCCAGGGACAGAAGAAATGAAAAACTGTTTTTT. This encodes CASRPRDRRNEKLFF.